Below are 15 T cell receptor beta chains sequenced from a single sample in a study of T cells in women clearing cervical HPV infection. Method: immunoSEQ multiplex PCR; TCRdb's copy keeps in-frame clones and lacks some. The sample shows about 39,000 clones, and 6% to 6.5% sits with its ten largest clones. What was sequenced was blood buffy coat. These receptors originate from a woman between 18 and 70 years old with a cervical HPV16 infection that either progressed to CIN3+ or cleared (not recorded which).

As concerns this clone: The DNA ends 3 residues before the CDR3 does, and the rest of the CDR3 is filled in from the germline J gene. V and J are TRBV6-2 or TRBV6-3 and TRBJ2-3; 7 nucleotides agree with TRBD2. This CDR3 has 15 amino acids. CDR1 and CDR2 from the germline V gene are MNHEY and SVGEGT. The CDR3 spells CASSYGGRGFETQYF. CDR3 DNA, as far as it was read: TGTGCCAGCAGTTACGGCGGGAGAGGTTTCGAGACG.

On this clone itself: Read sequence stops 3 residues before the CDR3 end, and the germline J gene provides the missing end. V is TRBV18 and J is TRBJ1-2; D ambiguous. Germline CDR1 KGHSH, CDR2 LQKENI. This CDR3 is built from 15 residues. CDR3 protein: CASSPPSIAYNDYTF. The part of the CDR3 DNA that was read is TGTGCCAGCTCACCACCGAGTATAGCCTACAATGAC.

About this clone: Read data end 3 residues before the CDR3 end; the end is taken from the germline J gene. The chain recombines TRBV30 with TRBJ2-7, with D possibly TRBD1 on 6 matching bases. Trimming removed 2 bases from V and 5 bases from J, with 10 bases in between. From germline, CDR1 is GTSNPN and CDR2 SVGIG (reference sequence). CDR3 length: 12 amino acids. CDR3 DNA, as far as it was read: TGTGCCTGGAGTACAGGGACGAACGAG. Residues: CAWSTGTNE. The whole CDR3 is CAWSTGTNEQYF. Together with reference TRBV30 and TRBJ2-7, the CDR3 gives the full variable domain: SQTIHQWPATLVQPVGSPLSLECTVEGTSNPNLYWYRQAAGRGLQLLFYSVGIGQISSEVPQNLSASRPQDRQFILSSKKLLLSDSGFYLCAWSTGTNEQYFGPGTRLTVT.

This CDR3 is CASSLTSLPTDTQYF. The CDR3 DNA, read in part, is TGTGCCAGCAGCTTAACGTCCCTACCCACAGATACG. The chain links TRBV11-3 to TRBJ2-3; unclear D gene. The sequenced fragment ends 3 residues before the CDR3 boundary, so the rest is inferred from the germline J gene. Germline values: CDR1 SGHNT, CDR2 YENEEA. The CDR3 spans 15 residues. With 2 bases removed from V and 2 bases from J, the gap between germline ends came to 11 bases.

Details on this clone: At the DNA level, this CDR3 is encoded by other sequences in the same sample as well. CDR3 sequence reads: CASRPGTGETGELFF. Partial CDR3 DNA: TGTGCCAGCAGGCCCGGGACAGGGGAGACCGGGGAG. The V gene is TRBV7-9, the J gene TRBJ2-2; 10 bases fit TRBD1. The read ends 3 residues early relative to the CDR3; the germline J gene fills the gap. CDR1 is SEHNR, CDR2 FQNEAQ, per germline (reference sequence). The CDR3 spans 15 residues. J gave up 5 bases and V 6 bases, and 6 bases lay outside the gene matches.

In the case of this clone: The read terminates 3 residues ahead of where the CDR3 ends, so the germline J gene completes it. The rearrangement joins TRBV7-6 to TRBJ2-3; 13 bases fit TRBD2. Germline V gene lookup returns CDR1 SGHVS and CDR2 FNYEAQ. The CDR3 sequence is 17 residues long. V was clipped by 2 bases and J by 2 bases; unmatched bases: 4. Partial CDR3 DNA: TGTGCCAGCAGCTTATTAGGGACTAGCGGGGTCACAGATACG. Amino acid sequence: CASSLLGTSGVTDT. The complete CDR3 reads CASSLLGTSGVTDTQYF.

Worth noting for this clone: The CDR3 end falls 3 residues outside the read, so it is completed with the germline J gene. This chain links TRBV19 with TRBJ2-1; D possibly corresponds to TRBD1 (6 bases). The CDR3 is 18 residues long. In germline, CDR1 is LNHDA, CDR2 SQIVND (reference sequence). Trimming removed 1 base from V and 3 bases from J, with 19 bases in between. Here the CDR3 reads CASSIVRGGLGYYNEQFF. The sequenced part of the CDR3 DNA is TGTGCCAGTAGTATAGTCCGTGGGGGCCTGGGGTACTACAATGAG.

Concerning this clone itself: With the read ending 3 residues before the CDR3 end, the germline J gene is used to fill in that end. This rearrangement joins TRBV18 to TRBJ2-2; no definite D call. The CDR3 is 15 amino acids. Looked up from germline, CDR1 is KGHSH and CDR2 is LQKENI. V lost 4 bases and J 5 bases, leaving 14 bases between the germline ends. The CDR3 sequence is CASSRDPGATGELFF. CDR3 DNA (partial): TGTGCCAGCTCACGCGATCCCGGTGCAACCGGGGAG.

In regard to this clone: The read gets to within 3 residues of the CDR3 end, and the germline J gene fills in the rest. J is TRBJ2-1 and V is TRBV5-4; D is possibly TRBD2 (6 bases). Germline V gene lookup returns CDR1 SGHNT and CDR2 YYREEE (reference sequence). V shed 6 bases and J shed 7 bases, with 20 bases lying between them. The CDR3 has 15 amino acids. The DNA read from the CDR3 is TGTGCCAGCACCGACGGAGGGCACCAGATAAATGAG. Translating it yields CASTDGGHQINE. The full CDR3 protein is CASTDGGHQINEQFF.

A note on this clone: The read ends 3 residues shy of where the CDR3 ends; the end is completed using the germline J gene. The chain carries TRBV7-3 and TRBJ2-5, with D possibly matching TRBD2 (7 bases). The CDR3 is 15 amino acids. The germline V and J ends were trimmed by 4 bases and 5 bases, with 17 bases remaining between them. The germline V gene encodes CDR1 SGHTA and CDR2 FQGTGA. The DNA read from the CDR3 is TGTGCCAGCAGCTGGAAAGGGGGGGCAGCGGAGACC. As protein: CASSWKGGAAET. The full CDR3 protein is CASSWKGGAAETQYF.

For this clone: Read sequence stops 3 residues before the CDR3 end, and the germline J gene provides the missing end. The genes are TRBV7-8 and TRBJ2-2; D might be TRBD2 (5 bases). The CDR3 totals 13 residues. Trimming removed 5 bases from V and 6 bases from J, with 10 bases in between. Germline V gene sequence: CDR1 SGHVS, CDR2 FQNEAQ. CDR3: CASSPTSSGELFF. Partial CDR3 DNA: TGTGCCAGCAGCCCTACTAGTTCCGGGGAG.

Concerning this clone itself: Coverage ceases 3 residues before the CDR3 finishes, and the germline J gene fills in the end. The gene calls are TRBV6-2 or TRBV6-3 and TRBJ2-7; 11 bases are shared with TRBD1. Germline V gene lookup returns CDR1 MNHEY and CDR2 SVGEGT. Unmatched junction bases numbered 5, after V lost 6 bases and J lost 1 base. This CDR3 is 15 amino acids long. The DNA read from the CDR3 is TGTGCCAGCAGACCCGGGACAGGGGGATCCTACGAG. Translating gives CASRPGTGGSYE. The full-length CDR3 reads as CASRPGTGGSYEQYF.

Points on this clone: Read coverage stops 3 residues before the CDR3 terminus; the germline J gene supplies the remainder. The rearrangement uses TRBV11-2 and TRBJ2-5, with TRBD2 as a possible D gene (6 bases). V lost 5 bases and J 5 bases, leaving 15 bases between the germline ends. The CDR3 is made up of 14 amino acids. Per germline, CDR1 SGHAT and CDR2 FQNNGV. Incomplete CDR3 DNA: TGTGCCAGCAGCCCCCGACTAGGCGGGGAGACC. Its translation is CASSPRLGGET. The whole CDR3 protein reads CASSPRLGGETQYF.

The sequenced CDR3 bases are TGTGCCAGCAGTCCCTTCGCGGCAGGGAATGGGGCCAACGTC. This gives the protein CASSPFAAGNGANV. The full-length CDR3 reads as CASSPFAAGNGANVLTF. The chain carries TRBV7-6 and TRBJ2-6, with D perhaps TRBD1 (5 bases). The read ends 3 residues early relative to the CDR3; the germline J gene fills the gap. Germline-derived CDR1 and CDR2 are SGHVS and FNYEAQ. The CDR3 is made up of 17 amino acids. With 6 bases removed from V and 3 bases from J, the gap between germline ends came to 18 bases.

As to this clone: The read halts 3 residues ahead of the CDR3 end, with the missing end drawn from the germline J gene. V and J are TRBV7-6 and TRBJ1-4, with a weak D call TRBD1 (6 bases). The V gene lost 4 bases and the J gene lost 0 bases, with 18 bases spanning the gap. Looked up from germline, CDR1 is SGHVS and CDR2 is FNYEAQ. The CDR3 is made up of 18 amino acids. The covered CDR3 bases are TGTGCCAGCAGCTGGGCACAGGGCGTACCCGCAACTAATGAAAAA. Its protein is CASSWAQGVPATNEK. The complete CDR3 sequence is CASSWAQGVPATNEKLFF.